This TCR beta chain was recorded in a study of cytomegalovirus exposure and HLA in healthy donors. Study context: The 95 to 150 validation repertoires, a later analysis reported, used the same platform as the approximately 650 first-cohort repertoires.

The germline V gene has CDR1 SGDLS and CDR2 YYNGEE. V gave up 0 bases and J gave up 0 bases, with 12 bases separating them. The CDR3 loop spans 16 amino acids. Study-wide results and limits: A few chains tied to CMV proved CMV antigen-specific in vitro. There were some 150 TCR beta chains listed as cytomegalovirus-associated. Many donors carried some public TCRs, although rarity characterized most TCR sequences.

Profiling relied on immunoSEQ multiplex PCR, and the TCRdb table lists in-frame clones only, not all of them. The top ten hold about 2.2% of the sample, which has 150,000 or so clones, about 86% seen once. Note on this clone: The antigen is undetermined.

Input material: PBMCs. This chain links TRBV9 with TRBJ1-1, with D perhaps TRBD1 (5 bases). The source of this sequence is a human donor in good health. In nucleotides, the CDR3 is TGTGCCAGCAGCGTAGTTGGGGGGACGGTGAACACTGAAGCTTTCTTT. It translates to CASSVVGGTVNTEAFF.